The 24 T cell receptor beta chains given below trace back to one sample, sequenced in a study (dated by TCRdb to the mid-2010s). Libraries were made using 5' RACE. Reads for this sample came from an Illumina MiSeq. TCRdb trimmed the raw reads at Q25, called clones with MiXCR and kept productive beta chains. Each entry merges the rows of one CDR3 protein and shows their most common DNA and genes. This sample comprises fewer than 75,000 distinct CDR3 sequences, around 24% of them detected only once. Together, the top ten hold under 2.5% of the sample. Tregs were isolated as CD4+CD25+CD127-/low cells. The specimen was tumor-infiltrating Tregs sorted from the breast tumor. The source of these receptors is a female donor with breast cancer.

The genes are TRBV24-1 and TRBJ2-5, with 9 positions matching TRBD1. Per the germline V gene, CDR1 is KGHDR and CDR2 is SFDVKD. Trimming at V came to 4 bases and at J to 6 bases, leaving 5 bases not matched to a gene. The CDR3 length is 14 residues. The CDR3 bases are TGTGCCACCAGTGAGCCGGGACAGGGCCAGACCCAGTACTTC. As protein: CATSEPGQGQTQYF.

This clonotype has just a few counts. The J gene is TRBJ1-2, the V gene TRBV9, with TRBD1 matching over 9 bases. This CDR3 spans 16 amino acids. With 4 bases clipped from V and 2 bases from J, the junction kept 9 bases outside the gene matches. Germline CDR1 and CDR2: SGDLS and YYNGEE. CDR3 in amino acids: CASSTSRTGANYGYTF. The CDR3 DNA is TGTGCCAGCAGCACCTCCCGGACAGGGGCCAACTATGGCTACACCTTC.

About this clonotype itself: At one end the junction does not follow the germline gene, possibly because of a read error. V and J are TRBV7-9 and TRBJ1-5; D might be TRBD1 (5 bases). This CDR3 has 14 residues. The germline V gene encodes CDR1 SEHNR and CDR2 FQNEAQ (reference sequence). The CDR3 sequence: CTSSSGTSRQPQHF. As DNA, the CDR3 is TGTACCAGCAGCAGCGGGACTTCACGTCAGCCCCAGCATTTT.

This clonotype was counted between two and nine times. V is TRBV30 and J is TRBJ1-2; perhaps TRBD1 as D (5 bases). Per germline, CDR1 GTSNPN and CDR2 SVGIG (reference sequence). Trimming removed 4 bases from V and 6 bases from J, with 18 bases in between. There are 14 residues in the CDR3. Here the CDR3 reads CAWTDGARQDGYTF. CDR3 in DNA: TGTGCCTGGACCGATGGGGCACGACAAGATGGCTACACCTTC.

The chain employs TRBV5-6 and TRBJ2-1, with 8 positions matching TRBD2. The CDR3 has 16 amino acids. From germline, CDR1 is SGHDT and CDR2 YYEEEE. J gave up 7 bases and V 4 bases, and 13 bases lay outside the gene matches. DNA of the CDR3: TGTGCCAGCAGCCACCTAGTGGCGGGAGGCTTGAATGAGCAGTTCTTC. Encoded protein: CASSHLVAGGLNEQFF.

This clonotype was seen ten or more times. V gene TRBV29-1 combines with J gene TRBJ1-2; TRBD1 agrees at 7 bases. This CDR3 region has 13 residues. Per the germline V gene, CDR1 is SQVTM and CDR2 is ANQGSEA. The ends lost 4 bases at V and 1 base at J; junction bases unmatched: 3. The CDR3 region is CSVGQGLNYGYTF. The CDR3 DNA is TGCAGCGTTGGACAGGGTCTTAACTATGGCTACACCTTC.

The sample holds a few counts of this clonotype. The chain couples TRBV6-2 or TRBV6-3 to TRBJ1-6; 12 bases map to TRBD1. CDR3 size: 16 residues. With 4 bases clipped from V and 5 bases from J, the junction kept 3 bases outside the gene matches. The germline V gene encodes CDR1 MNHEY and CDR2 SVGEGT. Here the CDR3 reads CASSSGQGANNSPLHF. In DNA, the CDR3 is TGTGCCAGCAGTTCGGGACAGGGGGCCAATAATTCACCCCTCCACTTT.

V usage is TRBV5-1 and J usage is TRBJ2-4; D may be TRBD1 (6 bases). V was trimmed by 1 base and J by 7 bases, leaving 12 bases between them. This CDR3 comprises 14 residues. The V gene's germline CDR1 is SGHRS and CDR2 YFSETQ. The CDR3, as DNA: TGCGCCAGCAGCTTGAATGGGGGCGGGAACATTCAGTACTTC. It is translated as CASSLNGGGNIQYF.

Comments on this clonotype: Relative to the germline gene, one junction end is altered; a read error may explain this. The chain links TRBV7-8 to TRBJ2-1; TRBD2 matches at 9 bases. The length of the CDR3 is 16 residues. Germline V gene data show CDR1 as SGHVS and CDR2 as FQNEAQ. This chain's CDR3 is CASGLASAGGPNEQFF. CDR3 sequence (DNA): TGTGCCAGCGGCTTAGCGTCGGCGGGAGGGCCCAATGAGCAGTTCTTC.

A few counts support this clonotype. For the CDR3, the DNA is TGTGCCAGCAGTCCCGCCGGGACCGCTTACGCTGAAGCTTTCTTT. It translates to CASSPAGTAYAEAFF. J is TRBJ1-1 and V is TRBV28, with D possibly TRBD1 on 5 matching bases. With 5 bases removed from V and 6 bases from J, the gap between germline ends came to 19 bases. Germline CDR1 is MDHEN and CDR2 is SYDVKM. This CDR3 region has 15 residues. Using reference TRBV28 and TRBJ1-1 for the parts outside the CDR3, the full variable domain is DVKVTQSSRYLVKRTGEKVFLECVQDMDHENMFWYRQDPGLGLRLIYFSYDVKMKEKGDIPEGYSVSREKKERFSLILESASTNQTSMYLCASSPAGTAYAEAFFGQGTRLTVV.

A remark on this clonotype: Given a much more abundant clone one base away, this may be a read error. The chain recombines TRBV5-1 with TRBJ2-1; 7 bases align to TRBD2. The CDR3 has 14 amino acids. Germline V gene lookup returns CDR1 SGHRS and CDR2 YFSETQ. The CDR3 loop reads CTSSLPTSLNEQFF. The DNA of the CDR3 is TGCACCAGCAGCTTGCCGACTAGCCTCAATGAGCAGTTCTTC.

The CDR3 loop is CATSDFGPGANTGELFF. DNA for the CDR3: TGTGCCACCAGTGATTTTGGTCCAGGGGCGAACACCGGGGAGCTGTTTTTT. The J gene is TRBJ2-2, the V gene TRBV24-1, with D maybe TRBD1 (6 bases). The CDR3 spans 17 residues. Germline V CDR1 and CDR2: KGHDR, SFDVKD. V was clipped by 1 base and J by 0 bases, with 11 bases between them.

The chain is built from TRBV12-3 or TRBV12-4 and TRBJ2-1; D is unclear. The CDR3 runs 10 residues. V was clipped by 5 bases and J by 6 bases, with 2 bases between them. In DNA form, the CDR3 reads TGTGCCAGCAGTATCAATGAGCAGTTCTTC. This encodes CASSINEQFF.

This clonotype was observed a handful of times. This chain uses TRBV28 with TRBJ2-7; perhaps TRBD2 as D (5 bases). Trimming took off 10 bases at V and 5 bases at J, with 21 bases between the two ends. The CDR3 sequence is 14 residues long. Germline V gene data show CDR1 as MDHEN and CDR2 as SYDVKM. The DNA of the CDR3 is TGTGCCACCCTTCATCGGGGTTCCTTTGACGAGCAGTACTTC. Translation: CATLHRGSFDEQYF.

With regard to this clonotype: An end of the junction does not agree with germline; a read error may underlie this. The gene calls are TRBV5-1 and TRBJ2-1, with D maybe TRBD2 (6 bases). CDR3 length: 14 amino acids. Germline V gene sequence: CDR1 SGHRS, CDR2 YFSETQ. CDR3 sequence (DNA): TGCGCCAGCGGCTTGGGCGGGGCTACCAATGAGCAGTTCTTC. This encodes CASGLGGATNEQFF.

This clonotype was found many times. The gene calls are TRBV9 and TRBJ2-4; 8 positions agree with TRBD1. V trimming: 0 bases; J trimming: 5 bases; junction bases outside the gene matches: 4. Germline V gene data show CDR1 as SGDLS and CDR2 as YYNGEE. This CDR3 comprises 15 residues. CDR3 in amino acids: CASSVDDRGENIQYF. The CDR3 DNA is TGTGCCAGCAGCGTAGATGACAGGGGAGAAAACATTCAGTACTTC. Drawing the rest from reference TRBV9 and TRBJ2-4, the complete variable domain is DSGVTQTPKHLITATGQRVTLRCSPRSGDLSVYWYQQSLDQGLQFLIQYYNGEERAKGNILERFSAQQFPDLHSELNLSSLELGDSALYFCASSVDDRGENIQYFGAGTRLSVL.

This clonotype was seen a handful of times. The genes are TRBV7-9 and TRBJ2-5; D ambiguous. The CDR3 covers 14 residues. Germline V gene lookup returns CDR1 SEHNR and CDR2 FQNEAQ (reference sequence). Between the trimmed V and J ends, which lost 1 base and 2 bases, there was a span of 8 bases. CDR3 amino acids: CASSLGVRQETQYF. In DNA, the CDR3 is TGTGCCAGCAGCTTAGGGGTCCGGCAAGAGACCCAGTACTTC.

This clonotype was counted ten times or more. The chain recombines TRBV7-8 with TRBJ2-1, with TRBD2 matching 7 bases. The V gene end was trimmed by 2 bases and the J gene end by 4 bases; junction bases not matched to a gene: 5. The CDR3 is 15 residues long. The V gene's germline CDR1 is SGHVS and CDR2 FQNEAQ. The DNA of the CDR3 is TGTGCCAGCAGCTTAAAGCGAGCGGGGTACAATGAGCAGTTCTTC. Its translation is CASSLKRAGYNEQFF.

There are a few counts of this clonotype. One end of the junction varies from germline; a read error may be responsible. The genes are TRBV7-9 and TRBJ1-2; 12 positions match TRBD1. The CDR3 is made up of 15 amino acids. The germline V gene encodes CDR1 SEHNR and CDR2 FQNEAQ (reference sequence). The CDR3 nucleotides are TGTGCCGGCAGCCTGGGACAGGGGGCCAACTATGGCTACACCTTC. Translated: CAGSLGQGANYGYTF. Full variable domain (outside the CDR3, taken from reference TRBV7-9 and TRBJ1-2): DTGVSQNPRHKITKRGQNVTFRCDPISEHNRLYWYRQTLGQGPEFLTYFQNEAQLEKSRLLSDRFSAERPKGSFSTLEIQRTEQGDSAMYLCAGSLGQGANYGYTFGSGTRLTVV.

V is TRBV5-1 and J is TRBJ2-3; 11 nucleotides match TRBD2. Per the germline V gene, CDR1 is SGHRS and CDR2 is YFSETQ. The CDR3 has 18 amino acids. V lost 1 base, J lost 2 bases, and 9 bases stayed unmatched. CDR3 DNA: TGCGCCAGCAGCTTGAGGGGCGTACTAGCGGGGGTCACAGATACGCAGTATTTT. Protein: CASSLRGVLAGVTDTQYF.

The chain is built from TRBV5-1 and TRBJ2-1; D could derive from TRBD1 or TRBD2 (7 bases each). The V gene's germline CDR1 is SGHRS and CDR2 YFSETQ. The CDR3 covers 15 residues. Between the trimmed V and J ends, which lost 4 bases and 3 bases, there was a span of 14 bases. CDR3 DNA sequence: TGCGCCAGCAGCCCCAGGGGGGGGATCTACAATGAGCAGTTCTTC. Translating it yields CASSPRGGIYNEQFF. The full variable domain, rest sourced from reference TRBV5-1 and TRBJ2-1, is KAGVTQTPRYLIKTRGQQVTLSCSPISGHRSVSWYQQTPGQGLQFLFEYFSETQRNKGNFPGRFSGRQFSNSRSEMNVSTLELGDSALYLCASSPRGGIYNEQFFGPGTRLTVL.

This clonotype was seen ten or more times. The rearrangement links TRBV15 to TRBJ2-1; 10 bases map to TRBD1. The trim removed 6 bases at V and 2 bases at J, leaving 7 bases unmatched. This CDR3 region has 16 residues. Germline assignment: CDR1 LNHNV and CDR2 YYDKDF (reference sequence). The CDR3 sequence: CATSKPGTGAYNEQFF. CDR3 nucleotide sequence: TGTGCCACCAGTAAACCTGGGACAGGGGCCTACAATGAGCAGTTCTTC.

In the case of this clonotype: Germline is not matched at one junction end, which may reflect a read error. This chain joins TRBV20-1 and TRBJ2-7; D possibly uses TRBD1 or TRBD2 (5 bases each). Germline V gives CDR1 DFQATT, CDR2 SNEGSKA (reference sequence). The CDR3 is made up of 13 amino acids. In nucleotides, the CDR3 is TGCAGTGCTACGCCCAGTGGGGGTTACGAGCAGCACTTC. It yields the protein CSATPSGGYEQHF.

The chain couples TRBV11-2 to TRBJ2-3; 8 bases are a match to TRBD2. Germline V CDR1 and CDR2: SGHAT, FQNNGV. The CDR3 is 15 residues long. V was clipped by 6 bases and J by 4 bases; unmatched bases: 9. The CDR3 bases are TGTGCCAGCAGAGCGGGAGTTGGGTTGGCAGATACGCAGTATTTT. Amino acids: CASRAGVGLADTQYF.